This T cell receptor beta chain originates from a study of tissue T cells after allogeneic stem cell transplantation. Regarding this clone: The gene names given are mouse names. The sequence runs out 1 residue before the end of the CDR3; the remainder is reconstructed from the germline J gene.

Measured with immunoSEQ multiplex PCR; TCRdb has only the in-frame clones, and not every one. The data show 20,000 to 25,000 clones, 55% to 75% seen once. CDR1 MSHET and CDR2 SYDVDS come from the germline V gene. The CDR3 has 15 amino acids. With 2 bases clipped from V and 1 base from J, the junction kept 1 base outside the gene matches. The receptor was isolated from a female BALB/c mouse in good health. For the strain, the MHC haplotype given is H2-d. The sample taken for sequencing was spleen. The V gene is TRBV29, the J gene TRBJ2-3; TRBD1 aligns across 9 bases. CDR3 in amino acids: CASSLTGGGAETLYF. The CDR3 bases that were read are TGTGCTAGCAGTTTAACAGGGGGCGGTGCAGAAACGCTGTAT.